The present entry profiles one T cell receptor (beta chain) with its context. What it binds is unknown. With 7 bases removed from V and 2 bases from J, the gap between germline ends came to 6 bases. Germline CDR1 and CDR2: MNHNS and SASEGT. This CDR3 is built from 11 residues. These data come from a study of cytomegalovirus exposure and HLA in healthy donors. General observations from the study: Cytomegalovirus status was reportedly diagnosed by the classifier with high specificity and sensitivity. There were some public TCRs occurring in many donors, but most TCR sequences were rare.

The data were produced by immunoSEQ multiplex PCR, yet TCRdb's version contains in-frame clones alone and is incomplete. The data contain about 160,000 clones, around 82% of them singletons. The gene calls are TRBV6-1 and TRBJ2-7, with D unresolved. The specimen sequenced was PBMCs. This receptor was obtained from a man younger than 40 in good health and CMV-seropositive. CDR3 sequence reads: CASKSAYEQYF. Written as DNA, the CDR3 is TGTGCCAGCAAGTCGGCCTACGAGCAGTACTTC.